Included here is one T cell receptor (beta chain) sequence, with context. No antigen is known for it. No quality values exist for individual bases; no much larger clone is one base distant. The CDR3 runs 13 amino acids, cysteine and phenylalanine included. Solely the CDR3 DNA is kept, with 39 bases framed from the first base. At the junction V is shortened by 4 bases and J by 7 bases, with 12 bases in between. The germline V gene (reference sequence) provides CDR1 SGHKS and CDR2 YYEKEE. TCRbeta CDR3 regions were amplified from genomic DNA using the immunoSEQ Assay, a bias-controlled multiplex PCR. The paper's processing steps were these. The number of nucleated cells in each sample was estimated by amplification of reference gene primers within the assay. Sequence reads were collapsed and filtered to measure the absolute abundance of every unique TCRbeta CDR3 rearrangement. For each sample, productive Simpson clonality was calculated by taking the square root of Simpson's diversity index across productive rearrangements. TCRdb mirrors the immuneACCESS table, restricted to in-frame sequences. Some clones are absent from its copies; in checked studies, under half trace to an unresolved V gene, and the reason for the others is unknown. For V, J and clone size, that table is used; D and trimming come from the DNA. Recorded for this sample are approximately 190,000 clones; roughly 87% of them occurred a single time. The ten largest clones add up to around 8% of the sample.

These data come from a study of blood T cell repertoires in COVID-19 (dated by TCRdb to about 2020). With respect to the entire study: Samples covering the acute and convalescent phases of COVID-19 were provided by collaborators in the United States, Italy and Spain. The samples were drawn from the first 160 participants of the ongoing ImmuneRACE study and from over a thousand subjects provided by 6 global collaborators. A freely available public database, intended as a resource for researchers studying the immune response to SARS-CoV-2, is where the repertoires were released. A de-identified subject ID, COVID-19 status, age in years and sex were almost always included in the sample metadata. The prospective study material was composed of cDNA or gDNA derived from T cells, B-cell-depleted T cells, or PBMCs. Deeply sampled blood TCRbeta repertoires from subjects exposed to, actively infected with, or recovered from COVID-19 were included in the dataset. Where available, HLA class I and class II types were taken from metadata supplied by the sample provider and were not determined by assay-based typing. Study-wide conclusions, independent of this receptor: Clinical and demographic metadata were provided uncurated, with the amount varying by source and participant.

At one collaborating source in Seattle, patients were enrolled during active infection and were followed longitudinally through the course of disease. Each collaborating institution followed its own protocols to collect whole blood in K2EDTA tubes. For TCRbeta analysis, collaborators shipped samples in one of three forms: frozen whole blood, isolated PBMCs, or DNA extracted from either of those sample types. Recombination linked TRBV5-5 to TRBJ1-5, with TRBD1 perhaps the D gene, on 5 matching bases. The receptor's source is a woman in her sixties with COVID-19, enrolled during active disease. The sequencing input was peripheral blood. The sequence in DNA is TGTGCCAGCAGCCTGGGGGGGGTGCAGCCCCAGCATTTT. This translates into CASSLGGVQPQHF.